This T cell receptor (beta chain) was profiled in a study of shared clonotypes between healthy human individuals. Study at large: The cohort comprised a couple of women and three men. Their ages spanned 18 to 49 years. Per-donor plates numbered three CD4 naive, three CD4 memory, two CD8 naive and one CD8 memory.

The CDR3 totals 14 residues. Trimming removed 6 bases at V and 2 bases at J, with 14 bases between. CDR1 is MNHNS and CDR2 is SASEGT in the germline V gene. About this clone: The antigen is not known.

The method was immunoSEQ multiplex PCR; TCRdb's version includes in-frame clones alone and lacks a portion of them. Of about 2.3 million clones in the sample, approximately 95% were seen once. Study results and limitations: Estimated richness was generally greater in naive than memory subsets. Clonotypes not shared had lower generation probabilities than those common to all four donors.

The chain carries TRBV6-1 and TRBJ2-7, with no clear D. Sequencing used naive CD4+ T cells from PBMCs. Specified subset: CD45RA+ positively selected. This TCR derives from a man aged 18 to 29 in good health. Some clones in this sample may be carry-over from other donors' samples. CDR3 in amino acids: CASRAVRVPYEQYF. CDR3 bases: TGTGCCAGCAGAGCCGTGAGAGTGCCCTACGAGCAGTACTTC.